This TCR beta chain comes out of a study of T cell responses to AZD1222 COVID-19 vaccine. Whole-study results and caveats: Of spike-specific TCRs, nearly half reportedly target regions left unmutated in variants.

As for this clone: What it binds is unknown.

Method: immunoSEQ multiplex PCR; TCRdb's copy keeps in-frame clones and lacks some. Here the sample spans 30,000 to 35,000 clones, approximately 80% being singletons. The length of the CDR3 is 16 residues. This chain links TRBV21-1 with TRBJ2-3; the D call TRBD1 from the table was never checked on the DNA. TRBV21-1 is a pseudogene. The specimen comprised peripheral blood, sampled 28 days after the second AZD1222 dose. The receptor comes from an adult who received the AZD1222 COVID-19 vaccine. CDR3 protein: CASTKGAEGNTDTQYF. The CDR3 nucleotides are TGTGCCAGCACCAAGGGGGCTGAGGGGAACACAGATACGCAGTATTTT.